A single sample is the source of the 10 T cell receptor beta chains below, sequenced in a study of T cell responses to AZD1222 COVID-19 vaccine. Profiled with immunoSEQ multiplex PCR; TCRdb holds only in-frame clones, not every one. The sample carries about 110,000 clones, roughly 92% recorded once. Sequenced material: peripheral blood, taken 28 days after the second AZD1222 dose. These receptor sequences come from an adult who received the AZD1222 COVID-19 vaccine.

The CDR3 DNA is TGCGCCAGCAGCTGGCTAGCGGGGGGCGACTACGAGCAGTACTTC. Translation gives CASSWLAGGDYEQYF. The chain links TRBV5-1 to TRBJ2-7, with 11 bases identical to TRBD2. The CDR3 is 15 residues long. Germline CDR1 SGHRS, CDR2 YFSETQ. Trimming took 3 bases from V and 3 from J; bases not matched to a gene: 5.

This clone appeared once. The chain uses TRBV28 and TRBJ1-1; possibly TRBD1 for D (5 bases). Germline lookup yields CDR1 MDHEN and CDR2 SYDVKM. The CDR3 spans 14 residues. Deletions cut 7 bases from V and 6 bases from J, with 18 bases between. The CDR3 spells CASTKGGVFAEAFF. CDR3 nucleotides: TGTGCCAGCACGAAAGGAGGGGTCTTCGCTGAAGCTTTCTTT. Filled out from reference TRBV28 and TRBJ1-1, the complete variable domain reads DVKVTQSSRYLVKRTGEKVFLECVQDMDHENMFWYRQDPGLGLRLIYFSYDVKMKEKGDIPEGYSVSREKKERFSLILESASTNQTSMYLCASTKGGVFAEAFFGQGTRLTVV.

The rearrangement links TRBV5-1 to TRBJ1-2; D call uncertain. Germline V gives CDR1 SGHRS, CDR2 YFSETQ. This CDR3 is built from 14 residues. Trimming pared 2 bases from V and 4 bases from J, leaving 12 bases between. DNA of the CDR3: TGCGCCAGCAGCTTAGATCCATTTGTCTATGGCTACACCTTC. Encoded protein: CASSLDPFVYGYTF.

The V and J genes are TRBV25-1 and TRBJ1-2; perhaps TRBD1 as D (5 bases). The V end was cut by 7 bases, the J end by 8 bases, with 14 bases between. The CDR3 has 12 residues. Germline lookup yields CDR1 MGHDK and CDR2 SYGVNS. This CDR3 reads CASNEGWGGYTF. CDR3 sequence (DNA): TGTGCCAGCAATGAGGGGTGGGGCGGCTACACCTTC.

The rearrangement joins TRBV18 to TRBJ1-4; D gene ambiguous. This CDR3 is 14 amino acids long. Germline V gives CDR1 KGHSH, CDR2 LQKENI. The V gene lost 3 bases and the J gene lost 6 bases, with 11 bases spanning the gap. CDR3: CASSPPSEHEKLFF. The CDR3 coding sequence is TGTGCCAGCTCACCCCCCTCGGAGCATGAAAAACTGTTTTTT.

The sample holds a few counts of this clone. The DNA of the CDR3 is TGTGCCAGCAGTCAGCGGACAGTTACGCACACTGAAGCTTTCTTT. Translating it yields CASSQRTVTHTEAFF. The V gene is TRBV2, the J gene TRBJ1-1; the D gene is possibly TRBD1 (6 bases). Germline CDR1 and CDR2: SNHLY and FYNNEI. Trimming left V 5 bases short and J 3 bases short, with 16 bases between. The CDR3 covers 15 residues.

J is TRBJ1-4 and V is TRBV9; TRBD1 agrees at 7 bases. CDR1 is SGDLS and CDR2 is YYNGEE in the germline V gene. The CDR3 has 15 residues. The V segment lost 4 bases and the J segment 4 bases; nucleotides outside the gene matches: 7. CDR3 coding DNA: TGTGCCAGCAGCACCGCCCCAGGGGGTAATGAAAAACTGTTTTTT. Protein: CASSTAPGGNEKLFF. Full variable domain (rest looked up from reference TRBV9 and TRBJ1-4): DSGVTQTPKHLITATGQRVTLRCSPRSGDLSVYWYQQSLDQGLQFLIQYYNGEERAKGNILERFSAQQFPDLHSELNLSSLELGDSALYFCASSTAPGGNEKLFFGSGTQLSVL.

This clone was seen only once. This rearrangement joins TRBV4-1 to TRBJ1-2, with 7 bases fitting TRBD1. The CDR3 contains 16 residues. CDR1 is MGHRA and CDR2 is YSYEKL in the germline V gene. Trimming at V came to 1 base and at J to 5 bases, leaving 10 bases not matched to a gene. The CDR3 bases are TGCGCCAGCAGCCAAGGGCGACAGGGAAACCTGTATGGCTACACCTTC. Amino acids: CASSQGRQGNLYGYTF.

The chain couples TRBV25-1 to TRBJ1-5; D possibly corresponds to TRBD1 (6 bases). Trimming removed 6 bases at V and 6 bases at J, with 12 bases between. This CDR3 comprises 13 residues. The germline CDR1 and CDR2 sequences are MGHDK and SYGVNS. The CDR3 DNA is TGTGCCAGCAGCTTCAGGGGAGGTCAGCCCCAGCATTTT. Its protein product is CASSFRGGQPQHF.

The CDR3 protein is CASSAVRGGRGSPLHF. The CDR3 DNA is TGTGCCAGTAGTGCAGTTCGAGGGGGGCGAGGATCACCCCTCCACTTT. This chain links TRBV19 with TRBJ1-6; D perhaps matches TRBD1 (6 bases). The CDR3 loop spans 16 amino acids. V lost 5 bases, J lost 10 bases, and 21 bases lay in between. CDR1 and CDR2 (germline): LNHDA, SQIVND (reference sequence).